Listed below are T cell receptor beta chains from one sample, sequenced in a study of CD8+ T cells in alopecia areata. The assay was immunoSEQ multiplex PCR, and TCRdb's table has in-frame clones only and misses some. The sample yields 150,000 to 250,000 clones, about three fifths seen once. Source: CD4+ T cells sorted from blood, taken at week 24, from a patient treated with tofacitinib. The origin of the receptors is a human donor with alopecia areata. Both conserved end residues are part of each CDR3. Each record gives: J gene, D gene, clone size, V gene, CDR3 DNA, CDR3 protein. The D gene is left open where the match is weak. Some rows have no size entry. The others give once, few or many, or a class for an expanded clone.

j_call: TRBJ2-1; d_call: -; clone_size: -; v_call: TRBV6-5; cdr3_nt: TGTGCCAGCAGTTACTCGTCTAGCCCCTACTACAATGAGCAGTTCTTC; cdr3_aa: CASSYSSSPYYNEQFF
j_call: TRBJ1-3; d_call: -; clone_size: few; v_call: TRBV10-3; cdr3_nt: TGTGCCATCAGTGAGGTGGTCGGAAACACCATATATTTT; cdr3_aa: CAISEVVGNTIYF
j_call: TRBJ2-6; d_call: -; clone_size: -; v_call: TRBV10-3; cdr3_nt: TGTGCCATCAGTGGCGAGCCCTCTGGGGCCAACGTCCTGACTTTC; cdr3_aa: CAISGEPSGANVLTF
j_call: TRBJ2-1; d_call: TRBD2; clone_size: -; v_call: TRBV30; cdr3_nt: TGTGCCTGGAGTCAACTGGAGACTAGCGGGAGTAATGAGCAGTTCTTC; cdr3_aa: CAWSQLETSGSNEQFF
j_call: TRBJ2-3; d_call: -; clone_size: -; v_call: TRBV4-1; cdr3_nt: TGCGCCAGCAGCCAAGGGGCGGCCTCGAGGGATACGCAGTATTTT; cdr3_aa: CASSQGAASRDTQYF
j_call: TRBJ1-5; d_call: -; clone_size: -; v_call: TRBV2; cdr3_nt: TGTGCCAGCAGTGACCAAGAGCCTAGCAATCAGCCCCAGCATTTT; cdr3_aa: CASSDQEPSNQPQHF
j_call: TRBJ2-5; d_call: -; clone_size: -; v_call: TRBV9; cdr3_nt: TGTGCCAGCAGCGCGGGACCATTCCAAGAGACCCAGTACTTC; cdr3_aa: CASSAGPFQETQYF
j_call: TRBJ1-2; d_call: -; clone_size: -; v_call: TRBV5-1; cdr3_nt: TGCGCCAGCAGCAAAGGACAGCTTGAGGGCTACACCTTC; cdr3_aa: CASSKGQLEGYTF
j_call: TRBJ2-3; d_call: TRBD2; clone_size: -; v_call: TRBV15; cdr3_nt: TGTGCCACCAGCAGAAGAGCGGGAGGCTACACAGATACGCAGTATTTT; cdr3_aa: CATSRRAGGYTDTQYF
j_call: TRBJ1-3; d_call: -; clone_size: -; v_call: TRBV29-1; cdr3_nt: TGCAGCGTCCAACGTGGGGATGGAAACACCATATATTTT; cdr3_aa: CSVQRGDGNTIYF
j_call: TRBJ2-3; d_call: -; clone_size: few; v_call: TRBV7-2; cdr3_nt: TGTGCCAGCAGCGCCGGACGGAGTTACACAGATACGCAGTATTTT; cdr3_aa: CASSAGRSYTDTQYF
j_call: TRBJ2-6; d_call: -; clone_size: few; v_call: TRBV27; cdr3_nt: TGTGCCAGCCAGACAGCTGGGGCCAACGTCCTGACTTTC; cdr3_aa: CASQTAGANVLTF
j_call: TRBJ2-1; d_call: -; clone_size: -; v_call: TRBV11-2; cdr3_nt: TGTGCCAGCAGCTCTGGGTCTATCGGGGATGAGCAGTTCTTC; cdr3_aa: CASSSGSIGDEQFF
j_call: TRBJ1-6; d_call: -; clone_size: -; v_call: TRBV7-2; cdr3_nt: TGTGCCAGCAGCTTAAGGCGATCACCCCTCCACTTT; cdr3_aa: CASSLRRSPLHF
j_call: TRBJ1-1; d_call: -; clone_size: few; v_call: TRBV6-5; cdr3_nt: TGTGCCACTGTACAGGGTTTGAACACTGAAGCTTTCTTT; cdr3_aa: CATVQGLNTEAFF
j_call: TRBJ2-1; d_call: -; clone_size: once; v_call: TRBV5-1; cdr3_nt: TGCGCCAGCAGCTTGGCCGTGGGTGAGGATGAGCAGTTCTTC; cdr3_aa: CASSLAVGEDEQFF
j_call: TRBJ2-1; d_call: TRBD1; clone_size: -; v_call: TRBV9; cdr3_nt: TGTGCCAGCAGCGTAGCTACAGGGGGCCGGTACAATGAGCAGTTCTTC; cdr3_aa: CASSVATGGRYNEQFF
j_call: TRBJ2-5; d_call: TRBD1; clone_size: -; v_call: TRBV7-2; cdr3_nt: TGTGCCAGCAGCTTAGCGCGGGGACAGGGGCAAGAGACCCAGTACTTC; cdr3_aa: CASSLARGQGQETQYF
j_call: TRBJ1-2; d_call: TRBD1; clone_size: few; v_call: TRBV19; cdr3_nt: TGTGCCAGTAGTAACCGACAGGGGGCCTACACCTTC; cdr3_aa: CASSNRQGAYTF
j_call: TRBJ2-2; d_call: -; clone_size: -; v_call: TRBV4-3; cdr3_nt: TGCGCCAGCAGCCGGACACCCAACACCGGGGAGCTGTTTTTT; cdr3_aa: CASSRTPNTGELFF
j_call: TRBJ2-5; d_call: TRBD1; clone_size: -; v_call: TRBV25-1; cdr3_nt: TGTGCCAGCAGTCACCCGACAGGGGGGGAGACCCAGTACTTC; cdr3_aa: CASSHPTGGETQYF
j_call: TRBJ2-1; d_call: -; clone_size: few; v_call: TRBV4-2; cdr3_nt: TGTGCCAGCAGCCAAGCCTGGGTGGTTGGCTCCTACAATGAGCAGTTCTTC; cdr3_aa: CASSQAWVVGSYNEQFF
j_call: TRBJ1-6; d_call: -; clone_size: -; v_call: TRBV7-9; cdr3_nt: TGTGCCAGCAGCCCGAACCGGGACCAGAATTCACCCCTCCACTTT; cdr3_aa: CASSPNRDQNSPLHF
j_call: TRBJ1-3; d_call: -; clone_size: -; v_call: TRBV5-1; cdr3_nt: TGCGCCAGCAGCGGCTCAGTCTCTGGAAACACCATATATTTT; cdr3_aa: CASSGSVSGNTIYF
j_call: TRBJ2-7; d_call: -; clone_size: -; v_call: TRBV7-2; cdr3_nt: TGTGCCAGCAGCTTACAGCGGGAGCAGTACTTC; cdr3_aa: CASSLQREQYF
j_call: TRBJ1-5; d_call: TRBD1; clone_size: -; v_call: TRBV6-1; cdr3_nt: TGTGCCAGCAGGATACAGGGGGGAAGCAATCAGCCCCAGCATTTT; cdr3_aa: CASRIQGGSNQPQHF
j_call: TRBJ1-4; d_call: -; clone_size: few; v_call: TRBV5-1; cdr3_nt: TGCGCCAGCAGCTTGCGGGCGTCGGATGAAAAACTGTTTTTT; cdr3_aa: CASSLRASDEKLFF
j_call: TRBJ1-1; d_call: TRBD1; clone_size: -; v_call: TRBV7-2; cdr3_nt: TGTGCCAGCAGCTTACAGGGGGACACTGAAGCTTTCTTT; cdr3_aa: CASSLQGDTEAFF
j_call: TRBJ2-7; d_call: -; clone_size: -; v_call: TRBV27; cdr3_nt: TGTGCCAGCAGTTTGCAAGGGACCTACGAGCAGTACTTC; cdr3_aa: CASSLQGTYEQYF
j_call: TRBJ2-7; d_call: -; clone_size: -; v_call: TRBV9; cdr3_nt: TGTGCCAGCAGCGTAGGCGGAGCTATCTACGAGCAGTACTTC; cdr3_aa: CASSVGGAIYEQYF
j_call: TRBJ1-1; d_call: -; clone_size: few; v_call: TRBV30; cdr3_nt: TGTGCCTGGAGCGGCTTCATGAACACTGAAGCTTTCTTT; cdr3_aa: CAWSGFMNTEAFF